The next 30 T cell receptor beta chains were all read from a single sample in a study of blood T cell repertoires in COVID-19. The method was immunoSEQ multiplex PCR; TCRdb's version includes in-frame clones alone and lacks a portion of them. The sample records some 150,000 clones, about 80% being singletons. The sequenced sample was peripheral blood. Source of these receptors: a human donor in a cohort sampled during active COVID-19.

The chain has TRBV6-2 or TRBV6-3 and TRBJ1-1; TRBD1 agrees at 11 bases. J lost 11 bases, V lost 2 bases, and 7 bases had no gene match. This CDR3 comprises 14 residues. Germline V gene lookup returns CDR1 MNHEY and CDR2 SVGEGT. The CDR3 protein is CASSYTGQGAVAFF. In nucleotides, the CDR3 is TGTGCCAGCAGTTACACAGGACAGGGGGCTGTCGCTTTCTTT.

CDR3 in DNA: TGCAGCGTTGCAGAGTTGCCGTTTGGCACAGGGCAAGCCATTCAGTACTTC. Translating it yields CSVAELPFGTGQAIQYF. The V call is TRBV29-1, the J call TRBJ2-4; D perhaps matches TRBD1 (6 bases). V gave up 4 bases and J gave up 9 bases, with 28 bases separating them. CDR3 size: 17 residues. Germline V gene data show CDR1 as SQVTM and CDR2 as ANQGSEA.

The V gene is TRBV5-1, the J gene TRBJ1-2; 9 bases are shared with TRBD1. Germline loops: CDR1 SGHRS, CDR2 YFSETQ. The CDR3 extends over 15 amino acids. V shed 2 bases and J 6 bases; nucleotides not matched to a gene: 8. The CDR3 here is CASSLEGTGPDGYTF. The CDR3 DNA follows: TGCGCCAGCAGCTTAGAAGGGACAGGGCCGGATGGCTACACCTTC.

This rearrangement joins TRBV28 to TRBJ1-3; TRBD1 might be the D (5 bases). The CDR3 is 18 amino acids. Looked up from germline, CDR1 is MDHEN and CDR2 is SYDVKM. Trimming pared 4 bases from V and 9 bases from J, leaving 28 bases between. CDR3 nucleotides: TGTGCCAGCAGTTCGTACTACCTCCGGGCCTCGGGGAGGGGCACCATATATTTT. This codes for CASSSYYLRASGRGTIYF. Drawing the rest from reference TRBV28 and TRBJ1-3, the complete variable domain is DVKVTQSSRYLVKRTGEKVFLECVQDMDHENMFWYRQDPGLGLRLIYFSYDVKMKEKGDIPEGYSVSREKKERFSLILESASTNQTSMYLCASSSYYLRASGRGTIYFGEGSWLTVV.

This chain uses TRBV25-1 with TRBJ2-3, with 8 bases fitting TRBD1. Germline V gene data show CDR1 as MGHDK and CDR2 as SYGVNS. V gave up 4 bases and J gave up 3 bases; unmatched junction bases: 12. The CDR3 has 17 residues. The CDR3 DNA follows: TGTGCCAGCAGTGGGGGGCGGGGACAGGAATTGACAGATACGCAGTATTTT. Its protein is CASSGGRGQELTDTQYF.

The CDR3 sequence: CASSASLDTQYF. The CDR3, as DNA: TGTGCCAGCAGCGCCTCTTTGGATACGCAGTATTTT. The chain carries TRBV9 and TRBJ2-3; D is ambiguous. Germline V lookup: CDR1 SGDLS, CDR2 YYNGEE. This CDR3 spans 12 amino acids. V lost 3 bases and J 6 bases, leaving 8 bases between the germline ends. The whole variable domain, remainder taken from reference TRBV9 and TRBJ2-3, is DSGVTQTPKHLITATGQRVTLRCSPRSGDLSVYWYQQSLDQGLQFLIQYYNGEERAKGNILERFSAQQFPDLHSELNLSSLELGDSALYFCASSASLDTQYFGPGTRLTVL.

CDR3 residues: CASSFSFGGRQALNQPQHF. The CDR3, as DNA: TGCGCCAGCAGCTTTAGTTTCGGGGGGAGACAGGCGCTAAATCAGCCCCAGCATTTT. The gene calls are TRBV5-1 and TRBJ1-5; D might be TRBD1 (6 bases). This CDR3 contains 19 residues. V lost 2 bases to trimming and J lost 4 bases, with 25 bases between them. Germline CDR1 and CDR2: SGHRS and YFSETQ.

The chain carries TRBV19 and TRBJ2-5, with 16 bases identical to TRBD2. V lost 5 bases, J lost 5 bases, and 5 bases stayed unmatched. Per the germline V gene, CDR1 is LNHDA and CDR2 is SQIVND (reference sequence). The CDR3 totals 16 residues. The CDR3 DNA is TGTGCCAGTAGTGGGGGGACTAGCGGGAGGGGCGAGACCCAGTACTTC. As protein: CASSGGTSGRGETQYF. Filled out from reference TRBV19 and TRBJ2-5, the complete variable domain reads DGGITQSPKYLFRKEGQNVTLSCEQNLNHDAMYWYRQDPGQGLRLIYYSQIVNDFQKGDIAEGYSVSREKKESFPLTVTSAQKNPTAFYLCASSGGTSGRGETQYFGPGTRLLVL.

This clone was seen many times. The chain recombines TRBV18 with TRBJ1-5; 10 nucleotides match TRBD1. This CDR3 region has 15 residues. With 3 bases clipped from V and 2 bases from J, the junction kept 1 base outside the gene matches. CDR1 is KGHSH, CDR2 LQKENI, per germline. CDR3 DNA: TGTGCCAGCTCACCCGGGACAGGGGGCAATCAGCCCCAGCATTTT. It is translated as CASSPGTGGNQPQHF.

Here the CDR3 DNA reads TGTGCCAGCAGTTTATTAGCGGGGGGCCAAGAGACCCAGTACTTC. Its translation: CASSLLAGGQETQYF. This chain connects TRBV28 to TRBJ2-5, with 10 bases matching TRBD2. With 1 base clipped from V and 1 base from J, the junction kept 0 bases outside the gene matches. The CDR3 spans 15 residues. Germline CDR1 and CDR2: MDHEN and SYDVKM. The variable domain in full, with the rest retrieved from reference TRBV28 and TRBJ2-5, is DVKVTQSSRYLVKRTGEKVFLECVQDMDHENMFWYRQDPGLGLRLIYFSYDVKMKEKGDIPEGYSVSREKKERFSLILESASTNQTSMYLCASSLLAGGQETQYFGPGTRLLVL.

This clone was seen a few times. The chain employs TRBV3-1 (or the pseudogene TRBV3-2) and TRBJ2-7; the D gene is possibly TRBD2 (5 bases). The germline V gene has CDR1 LGHDT and CDR2 YNNKEL (reference sequence). This CDR3 spans 14 amino acids. V shed 5 bases and J shed 3 bases, with 14 bases lying between them. The DNA for the CDR3 is TGTGCCAGCAGCACCCGGACTGGCTACTACGAGCAGTACTTC. Translation gives CASSTRTGYYEQYF.

In its sample, this clone was seen once. J is TRBJ2-5 and V is TRBV5-6; D gene unclear. V was clipped by 0 bases and J by 1 base, with 7 bases between them. Germline V CDR1 and CDR2: SGHDT, YYEEEE. The CDR3 is 14 amino acids. In DNA form, the CDR3 reads TGTGCCAGCAGCTTGGTCCCTAGCCAAGAGACCCAGTACTTC. Its protein is CASSLVPSQETQYF.

The chain uses TRBV29-1 and TRBJ2-3, with D unclear. V lost 6 bases and J 6 bases, leaving 13 bases between the germline ends. Germline V gives CDR1 SQVTM, CDR2 ANQGSEA. CDR3 size: 12 residues. The CDR3 reads CSVKDLGDTQYF. The CDR3 DNA reads TGCAGCGTCAAAGACCTGGGCGATACGCAGTATTTT.

The rearrangement links TRBV27 to TRBJ1-6; 7 bases agree with TRBD1. The CDR3 runs to 18 residues. The germline CDR1 and CDR2 sequences are MNHEY and SMNVEV (reference sequence). V lost 3 bases and J lost 7; bases outside the gene matches: 15. The CDR3, as DNA: TGTGCCAGCAGTTTTCTCGGTCGGAGGGGGCTTAAGAATTCACCCCTCCACTTT. This gives the protein CASSFLGRRGLKNSPLHF.

The J gene is TRBJ2-6, the V gene TRBV10-2, with 10 bases identical to TRBD2. The ends lost 10 bases at V and 0 bases at J; junction bases unmatched: 6. The CDR3 covers 16 residues. Looked up from germline, CDR1 is WSHSY and CDR2 is SAAADI. The CDR3 loop is CATRLAGDSGANVLTF. The CDR3 DNA sequence: TGCGCCACCAGGCTAGCGGGGGACTCTGGGGCCAACGTCCTGACTTTC.

V gene TRBV7-2 combines with J gene TRBJ2-7; no clear D. V lost 3 bases, J lost 6 bases, and 12 bases lay in between. The CDR3 spans 13 residues. CDR1 and CDR2 from the germline V gene are SGHTA and FQGNSA. CDR3: CASSFIGVAEQYF. The CDR3, as DNA: TGTGCCAGCAGCTTTATCGGTGTCGCCGAGCAGTACTTC. The variable domain in full, with the rest retrieved from reference TRBV7-2 and TRBJ2-7, is GAGVSQSPSNKVTEKGKDVELRCDPISGHTALYWYRQSLGQGLEFLIYFQGNSAPDKSGLPSDRFSAERTGGSVSTLTIQRTQQEDSAVYLCASSFIGVAEQYFGPGTRLTVT.

This chain joins TRBV19 and TRBJ1-5; 8 bases are a match to TRBD1. J was trimmed by 2 bases and V by 3 bases; bases with no gene match: 9. Germline lookup yields CDR1 LNHDA and CDR2 SQIVND (reference sequence). The CDR3 length is 17 residues. The CDR3 spells CASSISDRGGGNQPQHF. CDR3 in DNA: TGTGCCAGTAGTATTTCCGACAGGGGTGGGGGCAATCAGCCCCAGCATTTT.

The chain is built from TRBV4-2 and TRBJ1-5; 7 nucleotides match TRBD1. Germline V gene data show CDR1 as LGHNA and CDR2 as YNFKEQ. Germline trimming cut 0 bases from V and 7 bases from J; bases unmatched to any gene: 6. The CDR3 has 15 residues. The CDR3 region has the DNA TGTGCCAGCAGCCAAGAGAGAGGGGGCGGGCAGCCCCAGCATTTT. Its translation: CASSQERGGGQPQHF.

A note on this clone: The junction does not match germline at one end; this may be a read error. Other nucleotide sequences in the sample specify the same CDR3. This chain connects TRBV27 to TRBJ2-7; tentative D call: TRBD1 (6 bases). Germline V CDR1 and CDR2: MNHEY, SMNVEV (reference sequence). The CDR3 totals 14 residues. CDR3 nucleotide sequence: TGTGCCAGCACCAGGGACACCAGCCGGAAGGAGCAGTATTTC. Residues: CASTRDTSRKEQYF.

The chain links TRBV27 to TRBJ1-6; D uncertain. Germline loops: CDR1 MNHEY, CDR2 SMNVEV (reference sequence). The CDR3 loop spans 12 amino acids. V was trimmed by 3 bases and J by 7 bases, leaving 4 bases between them. The CDR3 coding sequence is TGTGCCAGCAGTTTGCTAAATTCACCCCTCCACTTT. Its translation is CASSLLNSPLHF.

This clone was picked up a small number of times. V and J are TRBV2 and TRBJ2-5; 12 bases match TRBD2. V trimming: 6 bases; J trimming: 4 bases; junction bases outside the gene matches: 6. The CDR3 spans 15 residues. Germline V lookup: CDR1 SNHLY, CDR2 FYNNEI. The CDR3 DNA reads TGTGCCAGCAGAAAGCAGGGACTAGCGGGAGAGACCCAGTACTTC. Residues: CASRKQGLAGETQYF.

This sequence joins TRBV18 and TRBJ2-3, with 13 positions matching TRBD2. The CDR3 spans 17 residues. The J segment lost 5 bases and the V segment lost 5 bases, leaving 10 bases of the junction unmatched. Germline CDR1 and CDR2: KGHSH and LQKENI. DNA for the CDR3: TGTGCCAGCTCATCTAGACTAGCGGGAGGTGATGTAGATACGCAGTATTTT. Translating gives CASSSRLAGGDVDTQYF.

The chain carries TRBV27 and TRBJ1-6; D is uncertain. There are 13 residues in the CDR3. The V and J ends lost 6 bases and 10 bases respectively, with 13 bases between them. The V gene's germline CDR1 is MNHEY and CDR2 SMNVEV (reference sequence). The chain's CDR3 is CASRPFGLSPLHF. CDR3 nucleotides: TGTGCCAGCAGGCCATTTGGACTCTCACCCCTCCACTTT.

The chain is built from TRBV5-4 and TRBJ2-7; the D gene is possibly TRBD2 (6 bases). Germline V gives CDR1 SGHNT, CDR2 YYREEE (reference sequence). V lost 4 bases and J lost 0, with 11 bases in between. The CDR3 length is 14 residues. The CDR3 is CASSRTSISYEQYF. CDR3 bases: TGTGCCAGCAGCCGCACTAGCATCTCCTACGAGCAGTACTTC.

V gene TRBV5-1 combines with J gene TRBJ1-1; the match to TRBD1 covers 9 bases. The germline gives CDR1 SGHRS, CDR2 YFSETQ. V trimming: 3 bases; J trimming: 7 bases; junction bases outside the gene matches: 1. The CDR3 loop spans 12 amino acids. The CDR3 is CASSWGQGEAFF. The CDR3 DNA is TGCGCCAGCAGCTGGGGACAGGGTGAAGCTTTCTTT. Combining the CDR3 with reference TRBV5-1 and TRBJ1-1 gives the whole variable domain KAGVTQTPRYLIKTRGQQVTLSCSPISGHRSVSWYQQTPGQGLQFLFEYFSETQRNKGNFPGRFSGRQFSNSRSEMNVSTLELGDSALYLCASSWGQGEAFFGQGTRLTVV.

The rearrangement joins TRBV18 to TRBJ1-1, with 10 bases matching TRBD1. Germline V lookup: CDR1 KGHSH, CDR2 LQKENI. V shed 2 bases, J shed 0 bases, and the junction held 3 bases outside the gene matches. The CDR3 runs to 16 residues. The CDR3 loop is CASSPVTGGLNTEAFF. The CDR3, as DNA: TGTGCCAGCTCACCAGTGACAGGGGGCTTGAACACTGAAGCTTTCTTT.

The CDR3 DNA sequence: TGTGCCAGCAGCCGGCAGGGTAGCGGGAGGGGAGATACGCAGTATTTT. It specifies CASSRQGSGRGDTQYF. The J gene is TRBJ2-3, the V gene TRBV7-9; 11 bases match TRBD2. V shed 5 bases, J shed 5 bases, and the junction held 9 bases outside the gene matches. CDR1 is SEHNR and CDR2 is FQNEAQ in the germline V gene (reference sequence). The CDR3 loop spans 16 amino acids. Using reference TRBV7-9 and TRBJ2-3 for the parts outside the CDR3, the full variable domain is DTGVSQNPRHKITKRGQNVTFRCDPISEHNRLYWYRQTLGQGPEFLTYFQNEAQLEKSRLLSDRFSAERPKGSFSTLEIQRTEQGDSAMYLCASSRQGSGRGDTQYFGPGTRLTVL.

This sequence joins TRBV6-5 and TRBJ2-5; D is uncertain. V lost 6 bases, J lost 5 bases, and 13 bases lay in between. The CDR3 has 13 residues. Germline V gene lookup returns CDR1 MNHEY and CDR2 SVGAGI. In DNA, the CDR3 is TGTGCCAGCAGGGCTAGTCGAGTGGAGACCCAGTACTTC. Encoded protein: CASRASRVETQYF.

V is TRBV6-5 and J is TRBJ1-1, with 8 bases lining up with TRBD1. After removal of 6 bases from V and 3 bases from J, the junction contained 6 bases not matched to a gene. The germline V gene encodes CDR1 MNHEY and CDR2 SVGAGI. CDR3 size: 14 residues. In DNA, the CDR3 is TGTGCCAGCAGAGACCTACAGGGGGACACTGAAGCTTTCTTT. As protein: CASRDLQGDTEAFF.

This chain connects TRBV11-1 to TRBJ2-7; 10 bases are a match to TRBD2. Losses at the gene ends were 5 bases for V and 7 bases for J; bases not matched to a gene: 5. This CDR3 is built from 13 residues. Germline lookup yields CDR1 SGHAT and CDR2 FQDESV (reference sequence). The CDR3 sequence is CASSPGLALEQYF. The CDR3 coding sequence is TGTGCCAGCAGCCCGGGACTAGCGTTGGAGCAGTACTTC.